The 15 T cell receptor beta chains presented below share a single source sample, sequenced in a study of shared clonotypes between healthy human individuals. Assay used: immunoSEQ multiplex PCR; TCRdb lists only in-frame clones, some missing. The sample consists of a few million clones, more than 90% of them appearing once. Source material: naive CD4+ T cells sorted from blood. Subset given: CD45RA+ positively selected. Source of these receptors: a man in his late teens or twenties in good health.

The V and J genes are TRBV10-2 and TRBJ2-5; 12 nucleotides match TRBD1. The trim removed 6 bases at V and 1 base at J, leaving 9 bases unmatched. Germline values: CDR1 WSHSY, CDR2 SAAADI. The CDR3 sequence is 17 residues long. In DNA form, the CDR3 reads TGCGCCAGCAGAGGGACAGGGGGCGGTTCTCCCCAAGAGACCCAGTACTTC. Amino acid sequence: CASRGTGGGSPQETQYF.

This chain links TRBV27 with TRBJ2-5; possibly TRBD1 for D (6 bases). The germline CDR1 and CDR2 sequences are MNHEY and SMNVEV (reference sequence). This CDR3 comprises 15 residues. Trimming shortened V by 5 bases and J by 0 bases, and 13 bases separated the two germline ends. The DNA of the CDR3 is TGTGCCAGCAGTACGAGGACAGTGTACCAAGAGACCCAGTACTTC. Amino acid sequence: CASSTRTVYQETQYF.

V and J are TRBV28 and TRBJ1-1; D may be TRBD1 (5 bases). V shed 4 bases and J shed 3 bases, with 6 bases lying between them. Germline V CDR1 and CDR2: MDHEN, SYDVKM. The CDR3 runs 12 residues. As DNA, the CDR3 is TGTGCCAGCAGTTGGGGCTACACTGAAGCTTTCTTT. Its protein product is CASSWGYTEAFF. The whole variable domain, remainder taken from reference TRBV28 and TRBJ1-1, is DVKVTQSSRYLVKRTGEKVFLECVQDMDHENMFWYRQDPGLGLRLIYFSYDVKMKEKGDIPEGYSVSREKKERFSLILESASTNQTSMYLCASSWGYTEAFFGQGTRLTVV.

In its sample, this clone was seen a few times. V usage is TRBV7-9 and J usage is TRBJ1-5, with unresolved D. Germline V gives CDR1 SEHNR, CDR2 FQNEAQ (reference sequence). Trimming left V 5 bases short and J 7 bases short, with 9 bases between. CDR3 length: 12 amino acids. In DNA form, the CDR3 reads TGTGCCAGCAGCCAAGGGATACAGCCCCAGCATTTT. Encoded protein: CASSQGIQPQHF.

The gene calls are TRBV10-3 and TRBJ1-1; D not certain. CDR1 and CDR2 (germline): ENHRY, SYGVKD. Deletions cut 9 bases from V and 2 bases from J, with 13 bases between. This CDR3 has 13 residues. CDR3 nucleotides: TGTGCCATAAACTCAGGCCTAAACACTGAAGCTTTCTTT. Protein sequence: CAINSGLNTEAFF.

This clone was picked up one time. The rearrangement joins TRBV2 to TRBJ2-5; D may be TRBD2 (5 bases). This CDR3 has 14 amino acids. Trimming took off 8 bases at V and 9 bases at J, with 22 bases between the two ends. Germline CDR1 and CDR2: SNHLY and FYNNEI. The CDR3: CASRQHPGIASQYF. CDR3 sequence (DNA): TGTGCCAGCCGACAACACCCCGGGATTGCGTCCCAGTACTTC.

This clone showed up just once. The chain links TRBV11-2 to TRBJ1-2; D perhaps matches TRBD1 (6 bases). In germline, CDR1 is SGHAT, CDR2 FQNNGV. Trimming took 5 bases from V and 7 from J, leaving 23 bases between them. This CDR3 is built from 16 residues. The CDR3 region is CASSPSTGRGVSGYTF. CDR3 DNA: TGTGCCAGCAGCCCAAGCACAGGGCGTGGGGTTTCTGGCTACACCTTC.

CDR3 sequence: CASSLPGRYGYTF. For the CDR3, the DNA is TGTGCCAGCAGCTTACCAGGGCGCTATGGCTACACCTTC. V is TRBV11-2 and J is TRBJ1-2, with D possibly being TRBD1 (5 bases). Trimming pared 2 bases from V and 4 bases from J, leaving 8 bases between. The length of the CDR3 is 13 residues. CDR1 is SGHAT and CDR2 is FQNNGV in the germline V gene.

V gene TRBV11-2 combines with J gene TRBJ2-7; D ambiguous. V was cut by 6 bases and J by 0 bases, with 15 bases left in between. The CDR3 totals 15 residues. CDR1 and CDR2 from the germline V gene are SGHAT and FQNNGV. The CDR3, as DNA: TGTGCCAGCAGACATCCAGGAGAAAGCTCCTACGAGCAGTACTTC. This sequence encodes CASRHPGESSYEQYF.

This chain joins TRBV7-2 and TRBJ1-1, with a possible D match to TRBD1 (6 bases). V shed 5 bases and J shed 1 base, with 14 bases lying between them. CDR1 and CDR2 from the germline V gene are SGHTA and FQGNSA. The CDR3 extends over 15 amino acids. In DNA, the CDR3 is TGTGCCAGCAGCCTAGGGGGGGTTCAGAACACTGAAGCTTTCTTT. The encoded protein is CASSLGGVQNTEAFF.

As regards this clone: Other nucleotide sequences from this sample produce the same CDR3. The chain combines TRBV2 with TRBJ1-1; D is uncertain. Between the trimmed V and J ends, which lost 7 bases and 0 bases, there was a span of 3 bases. The germline CDR1 and CDR2 sequences are SNHLY and FYNNEI. This CDR3 region has 11 residues. The CDR3 nucleotides are TGTGCCAGCACCATGAACACTGAAGCTTTCTTT. It yields the protein CASTMNTEAFF. Filled out from reference TRBV2 and TRBJ1-1, the complete variable domain reads EPEVTQTPSHQVTQMGQEVILRCVPISNHLYFYWYRQILGQKVEFLVSFYNNEISEKSEIFDDQFSVERPDGSNFTLKIRSTKLEDSAMYFCASTMNTEAFFGQGTRLTVV.

The rearrangement links TRBV5-1 to TRBJ1-1, with TRBD1 identical over 7 bases. Germline V lookup: CDR1 SGHRS, CDR2 YFSETQ. The V gene end was trimmed by 4 bases and the J gene end by 2 bases; junction bases not matched to a gene: 8. This CDR3 comprises 15 residues. In DNA, the CDR3 is TGCGCCAGCAGCCCCGCGGGACAGTCAAACACTGAAGCTTTCTTT. Protein: CASSPAGQSNTEAFF.

The genes are TRBV20-1 and TRBJ2-7, with a weak D call TRBD2 (5 bases). V lost 6 bases, J lost 3 bases, and 9 bases lay in between. The germline V gene has CDR1 DFQATT and CDR2 SNEGSKA (reference sequence). There are 11 residues in the CDR3. The CDR3 DNA reads TGCAGTGCACGCCGGGACTACGAGCAGTACTTC. This sequence encodes CSARRDYEQYF.

This chain uses TRBV5-4 with TRBJ2-2; tentative D call: TRBD2 (6 bases). Per germline, CDR1 SGHNT and CDR2 YYREEE (reference sequence). The CDR3 has 14 amino acids. Trimming left V 7 bases short and J 4 bases short, with 14 bases between. CDR3 DNA sequence: TGTGCCAGCCGACTAGGTCAGAGCACCGGGGAGCTGTTTTTT. It yields the protein CASRLGQSTGELFF.

The genes are TRBV10-1 and TRBJ2-3; 7 bases are shared with TRBD1. J lost 2 bases, V lost 3 bases, and 8 bases had no gene match. The CDR3 sequence is 16 residues long. Germline-derived CDR1 and CDR2 are WNHNN and SYGVQD (reference sequence). In DNA, the CDR3 is TGCGCCAGCAGTGATTTGACAGGGCGGTCCACAGATACGCAGTATTTT. Its protein is CASSDLTGRSTDTQYF.